Listed below are T cell receptor beta chains from one sample, sequenced in a study of CD8 T cells in ankylosing spondylitis. Each CDR3 protein gets one entry after TCRdb re-called the 5' RACE reads with MiXCR. The sample holds tens of thousands of distinct CDR3 sequences, just over 2.5% seen once. Sequenced input: blood, either unsorted or a sorted T cell fraction (not recorded which). These receptors were taken from a female donor with ankylosing spondylitis or in good health (not recorded which). The CDR3 runs from the conserved cysteine through the conserved F or W. A D gene is named only where the DNA matches it firmly. For some rows the clone size is stated as once, few or many, or as a class when expanded; others skip it.

abundance: many
d_gene: -
j_gene: TRBJ2-7
v_gene: TRBV9
CDR3nt: TGTGCCAGCAGCGTAGCTGGGTCCTACGAGCAGTACTTC
CDR3aa: CASSVAGSYEQYF

abundance: many
d_gene: -
j_gene: TRBJ1-2
v_gene: TRBV9
CDR3nt: TGTGCCAGCAGCCCACGCCCGGGAGCTAACTATGGCTACACCTTC
CDR3aa: CASSPRPGANYGYTF

abundance: many
d_gene: -
j_gene: TRBJ2-7
v_gene: TRBV9
CDR3nt: TGTGCCAGCAGCATCTCCCTAGGGGAGCAGTACTTC
CDR3aa: CASSISLGEQYF

abundance: medium-sized
d_gene: -
j_gene: TRBJ2-5
v_gene: TRBV9
CDR3nt: TGTGCCAGCAGCGTAGCTACGGGGGCGGGACAAGAGACCCAGTACTTC
CDR3aa: CASSVATGAGQETQYF

abundance: many
d_gene: TRBD2
j_gene: TRBJ2-2
v_gene: TRBV9
CDR3nt: TGTGCCAGCAGCGAGCCAGCGGGAGGGCCCTCGAACACCGGGGAGCTGTTTTTT
CDR3aa: CASSEPAGGPSNTGELFF

abundance: many
d_gene: TRBD2
j_gene: TRBJ2-3
v_gene: TRBV9
CDR3nt: TGTGCCAGCAGCGTGAGAGGAGGAGCGGGGGGACTCACAGATACGCAGTATTTT
CDR3aa: CASSVRGGAGGLTDTQYF

abundance: many
d_gene: TRBD2
j_gene: TRBJ2-1
v_gene: TRBV9
CDR3nt: TGTGCCAGCAGCGTAGAGTCGTCTAGCGGAGGTGAGCAGTTCTTC
CDR3aa: CASSVESSSGGEQFF

abundance: many
d_gene: TRBD1
j_gene: TRBJ2-7
v_gene: TRBV9
CDR3nt: TGTGCCAGCAGCGTAGCACCGCAACCGGGACAGGGGCCCTCCTACGAGCAGTACTTC
CDR3aa: CASSVAPQPGQGPSYEQYF

abundance: many
d_gene: TRBD1
j_gene: TRBJ1-4
v_gene: TRBV9
CDR3nt: TGTGCCAGCAGCGGAACAGGACAGGGTGGGGAAAAACTGTTTTTT
CDR3aa: CASSGTGQGGEKLFF

abundance: many
d_gene: TRBD2
j_gene: TRBJ2-7
v_gene: TRBV9
CDR3nt: TGTGCCAGCAGCAATGGACTAGTCGAATCCTACGAGCAGTACTTC
CDR3aa: CASSNGLVESYEQYF

abundance: many
d_gene: -
j_gene: TRBJ1-6
v_gene: TRBV9
CDR3nt: TGTGCCAGCAGCCCCCTTGGGGGGTCCCTCCACTTT
CDR3aa: CASSPLGGSLHF

abundance: many
d_gene: -
j_gene: TRBJ2-2
v_gene: TRBV9
CDR3nt: TGTGCCAGCAGCGTCCGGGCGACGAACACCGGGGAGCTGTTTTTT
CDR3aa: CASSVRATNTGELFF

abundance: many
d_gene: TRBD1
j_gene: TRBJ2-2
v_gene: TRBV9
CDR3nt: TGTGCCAGCAGTCAAGGACAGGGGGCGCACACCGGGGAGCTGTTTTTT
CDR3aa: CASSQGQGAHTGELFF

abundance: many
d_gene: -
j_gene: TRBJ2-1
v_gene: TRBV9
CDR3nt: TGTGCCAGCAGCGTAGGGGGTCGTGGAGGCAATGAGCAGTTCTTC
CDR3aa: CASSVGGRGGNEQFF

abundance: many
d_gene: TRBD2
j_gene: TRBJ2-5
v_gene: TRBV9
CDR3nt: TGTGCCAGCAGCCGAACGACTAGCGAACATCGGGAGACCCAGTACTTC
CDR3aa: CASSRTTSEHRETQYF

abundance: many
d_gene: TRBD1
j_gene: TRBJ2-7
v_gene: TRBV9
CDR3nt: TGTGCCAGCAGCCCCCCTCGACAGGGGGCCCACGAGCAGTACTTC
CDR3aa: CASSPPRQGAHEQYF

abundance: many
d_gene: -
j_gene: TRBJ1-6
v_gene: TRBV9
CDR3nt: TGTGCCAGCAGCCCGAATACAGATCCCAATAATTCACCCCTCCACTTT
CDR3aa: CASSPNTDPNNSPLHF

abundance: many
d_gene: TRBD1
j_gene: TRBJ2-3
v_gene: TRBV9
CDR3nt: TGTGCCAGCAGTGCAGGACAGGGCACAGATACGCAGTATTTT
CDR3aa: CASSAGQGTDTQYF

abundance: many
d_gene: -
j_gene: TRBJ2-2
v_gene: TRBV9
CDR3nt: TGTGCCAGCAGCGTAGAAGTCGGCGGGGAGCTGTTTTTT
CDR3aa: CASSVEVGGELFF

abundance: many
d_gene: -
j_gene: TRBJ1-2
v_gene: TRBV9
CDR3nt: TGTGCCAGCAGCGTAGAATCCAGGGGCTATGGCTACACCTTC
CDR3aa: CASSVESRGYGYTF

abundance: many
d_gene: TRBD2
j_gene: TRBJ2-1
v_gene: TRBV9
CDR3nt: TGTGCCAGCAGCGCTTCTAGCGGGAGCATCATGGAGCAGTTCTTC
CDR3aa: CASSASSGSIMEQFF

abundance: many
d_gene: TRBD2
j_gene: TRBJ2-1
v_gene: TRBV9
CDR3nt: TGTGCCAGCAGCAGAGCGGGAGGTACCCCCTACAATGAGCAGTTCTTC
CDR3aa: CASSRAGGTPYNEQFF

abundance: many
d_gene: TRBD1
j_gene: TRBJ1-1
v_gene: TRBV9
CDR3nt: TGTGCCAGCAGCGGACTAGGGGGCAGGGTGAACACTGAAGCTTTCTTT
CDR3aa: CASSGLGGRVNTEAFF

abundance: many
d_gene: TRBD2
j_gene: TRBJ2-3
v_gene: TRBV9
CDR3nt: TGTGCCAGCAGCGTCGCGGGGCCTGAGGCTAGCGGGAGGGCCGCAGATACGCAGTATTTT
CDR3aa: CASSVAGPEASGRAADTQYF

abundance: many
d_gene: -
j_gene: TRBJ1-2
v_gene: TRBV9
CDR3nt: TGTGCCAGCAGCGTACCCAATGGCTACACCTTC
CDR3aa: CASSVPNGYTF

abundance: many
d_gene: -
j_gene: TRBJ2-3
v_gene: TRBV9
CDR3nt: TGTGCCAGCAGCGTAGCACCGTCCCACACAGATACGCAGTATTTT
CDR3aa: CASSVAPSHTDTQYF

abundance: many
d_gene: TRBD1
j_gene: TRBJ2-3
v_gene: TRBV9
CDR3nt: TGTGCCAGCAGCGGGGGACAGGGGGCGCGAACAGATACGCAGTATTTT
CDR3aa: CASSGGQGARTDTQYF

abundance: many
d_gene: TRBD1
j_gene: TRBJ1-5
v_gene: TRBV9
CDR3nt: TGTGCCAGCAGCGTAGGAATAGGTACAGGGGATCAGCCCCAGCATTTT
CDR3aa: CASSVGIGTGDQPQHF

abundance: many
d_gene: -
j_gene: TRBJ2-1
v_gene: TRBV9
CDR3nt: TGTGCCAGCAGCGTTTCAGGGACCGGGTCCTACAATGAGCAGTTCTTC
CDR3aa: CASSVSGTGSYNEQFF

abundance: many
d_gene: TRBD2
j_gene: TRBJ2-3
v_gene: TRBV9
CDR3nt: TGTGCCAGCAGCCTGAGGTTGACTAGCGGGGGGGCCGTAGATACGCAGTATTTT
CDR3aa: CASSLRLTSGGAVDTQYF

abundance: -
d_gene: -
j_gene: TRBJ1-2
v_gene: TRBV9
CDR3nt: TGTGCCAGCAGCGTAGACTGGGACGATGGCTACACCTTC
CDR3aa: CASSVDWDDGYTF

abundance: many
d_gene: -
j_gene: TRBJ2-1
v_gene: TRBV9
CDR3nt: TGTGCCAGCAGCGGGAGTGGGGTAAACAATGAGCAGTTCTTC
CDR3aa: CASSGSGVNNEQFF

abundance: many
d_gene: -
j_gene: TRBJ2-1
v_gene: TRBV9
CDR3nt: TGTGCCAGCAGCGTGGGACCTCACCCGGATGAGCAGTTCTTC
CDR3aa: CASSVGPHPDEQFF

abundance: many
d_gene: -
j_gene: TRBJ2-7
v_gene: TRBV9
CDR3nt: TGTGCCAGCAGCGTAGGAGGCACCGGAGTGGCCTACGAGCAGTACTTC
CDR3aa: CASSVGGTGVAYEQYF

abundance: many
d_gene: TRBD2
j_gene: TRBJ2-1
v_gene: TRBV9
CDR3nt: TGTGCCAGCAGCGTAACTAGCGGGGGGGCTGATGAGCAGTTCTTC
CDR3aa: CASSVTSGGADEQFF

abundance: many
d_gene: TRBD2
j_gene: TRBJ2-7
v_gene: TRBV9
CDR3nt: TGTGCCAGCAGCGTAGGTATCGCTAGCGGCCTCCTCTCCTACGAGCAGTACTTC
CDR3aa: CASSVGIASGLLSYEQYF

abundance: many
d_gene: -
j_gene: TRBJ1-1
v_gene: TRBV9
CDR3nt: TGTGCCAGCAGCCCTAGGCCGGGAACTGGGACTGAAGCTTTCTTT
CDR3aa: CASSPRPGTGTEAFF

abundance: many
d_gene: -
j_gene: TRBJ2-5
v_gene: TRBV9
CDR3nt: TGTGCCAGCAGCTCCGGACAGTTCCAAGAGACCCAGTACTTC
CDR3aa: CASSSGQFQETQYF

abundance: many
d_gene: -
j_gene: TRBJ2-1
v_gene: TRBV9
CDR3nt: TGTGCCAGCAGCCCCAGTAGTAGTCGGATTAGCGAAGAGCAGTTCTTC
CDR3aa: CASSPSSSRISEEQFF

abundance: many
d_gene: -
j_gene: TRBJ2-2
v_gene: TRBV9
CDR3nt: TGTGCCAGCAGCGTGGGACCCCTAGGCGTCGGGGAGCTGTTTTTT
CDR3aa: CASSVGPLGVGELFF

abundance: many
d_gene: TRBD2
j_gene: TRBJ2-1
v_gene: TRBV9
CDR3nt: TGTGCCAGCAGCGTAGCTAGCGGGAGAGCCAATGAGCAGTTCTTC
CDR3aa: CASSVASGRANEQFF

abundance: many
d_gene: -
j_gene: TRBJ2-5
v_gene: TRBV9
CDR3nt: TGTGCCAGCAGCCCAAACACAGGGGGGGGAGCGACCCAGTACTTC
CDR3aa: CASSPNTGGGATQYF

abundance: many
d_gene: TRBD2
j_gene: TRBJ2-1
v_gene: TRBV9
CDR3nt: TGTGCCAGCAGCGTGACTAGCGAGGGAGAGCAGTTCTTC
CDR3aa: CASSVTSEGEQFF

abundance: many
d_gene: TRBD1
j_gene: TRBJ1-4
v_gene: TRBV9
CDR3nt: TGTGCCAGCAGCGCCACCGGGACAGGGAAAGAAAAACTGTTTTTT
CDR3aa: CASSATGTGKEKLFF

abundance: many
d_gene: TRBD2
j_gene: TRBJ2-3
v_gene: TRBV9
CDR3nt: TGTGCCAGCAGCGTCCTTAGCGGGAGGGGAGATACGCAGTATTTT
CDR3aa: CASSVLSGRGDTQYF

abundance: many
d_gene: -
j_gene: TRBJ1-6
v_gene: TRBV9
CDR3nt: TGTGCCAGCAGCCCCGGAGCAGAATATAATTCACCCCTCCACTTT
CDR3aa: CASSPGAEYNSPLHF

abundance: few
d_gene: TRBD2
j_gene: TRBJ2-6
v_gene: TRBV9
CDR3nt: TGTGCCAGCAGCCCACCCCCCGGGACTAGCGGGGCCCTTTACTCTGGGGCCAACGTCCTGACTTTC
CDR3aa: CASSPPPGTSGALYSGANVLTF

abundance: many
d_gene: TRBD1
j_gene: TRBJ2-2
v_gene: TRBV9
CDR3nt: TGTGCCAGCAGCGTAGGGGACAGGGCGACCGGGGAGCTGTTTTTT
CDR3aa: CASSVGDRATGELFF

abundance: many
d_gene: -
j_gene: TRBJ2-5
v_gene: TRBV9
CDR3nt: TGTGCCAGCAGCCCATTGGGGGGGGCCCAAGAGACCCAGTACTTC
CDR3aa: CASSPLGGAQETQYF

abundance: many
d_gene: TRBD1
j_gene: TRBJ2-5
v_gene: TRBV9
CDR3nt: TGTGCCAGCAGCCCTGGGACAGGTATAGAGACCCAGTACTTC
CDR3aa: CASSPGTGIETQYF

abundance: many
d_gene: TRBD1
j_gene: TRBJ2-1
v_gene: TRBV9
CDR3nt: TGTGCCAGCAGCGTAGAGGGGACAGGGTCCTACAATGAGCAGTTCTTC
CDR3aa: CASSVEGTGSYNEQFF

abundance: many
d_gene: TRBD2
j_gene: TRBJ2-3
v_gene: TRBV10-3
CDR3nt: TGTGCCATCAGTGATTCGGGAGGGGTAGATACGCAGTATTTT
CDR3aa: CAISDSGGVDTQYF

abundance: many
d_gene: TRBD2
j_gene: TRBJ2-5
v_gene: TRBV9
CDR3nt: TGTGCCAGCAGCGTAGGAGTGTTAGCGGGAGGGCCGGAGGAGACCCAGTACTTC
CDR3aa: CASSVGVLAGGPEETQYF

abundance: -
d_gene: -
j_gene: TRBJ2-1
v_gene: TRBV9
CDR3nt: TGTGCCAGCAGCTCCGCGCCACTTTACAATGAGCAGTTCTTC
CDR3aa: CASSSAPLYNEQFF

abundance: many
d_gene: TRBD1
j_gene: TRBJ1-2
v_gene: TRBV9
CDR3nt: TGTGCCAGCAGCGAGGGGACAGTTGGCTACACCTTC
CDR3aa: CASSEGTVGYTF